This T cell receptor beta chain emerged from a study of T cells in women clearing cervical HPV infection. At the level of the study: No precancer developed; the control's incident HPV16 infection cleared within 12 months. Controls gave blood once infection was undetectable; cases at lesion identification. Whole-study findings and limits: Associations may precede or follow infection; HPV-specific or memory T cells were not isolated.

As for this clone: Its antigen is as yet unknown. The CDR3 end falls 3 residues outside the read, so it is completed with the germline J gene.

Assay: immunoSEQ multiplex PCR; the TCRdb copy retains only in-frame clones and omits some. Its listing shows 40,000 or so clones. Per germline, CDR1 LNHDA and CDR2 SQIVND (reference sequence). The CDR3 runs 12 residues. V shed 6 bases and J shed 7 bases, with 12 bases lying between them. Sequenced material: blood buffy coat. The gene calls are TRBV19 and TRBJ2-5; no definite D call. The TCR comes from a woman aged 18 to 75 with a cervical HPV16 infection that either progressed to CIN3+ or cleared (not recorded which). The CDR3 bases that were read are TGTGCCAGTAGCCCCTTCCCGGGGACC. This codes for CASSPFPGT. From start to end, the CDR3 is CASSPFPGTQYF.